A selection of T cell receptor beta chains follows, all from one sample in a study of cytomegalovirus exposure and HLA in healthy donors. The protocol was immunoSEQ multiplex PCR, while the TCRdb copy is restricted to in-frame clones and leaves out a portion. This table holds about 55,000 clones, roughly 90% found once. What was sequenced was PBMCs. All receptors come from a young man in good health and CMV-seronegative. The CDR3 runs from the conserved cysteine through the conserved F or W. A D gene is named only where the DNA matches it firmly. Clone size is given for some rows only: seen once, a few or many times, or a class if the clone is expanded.

.,.,TRBV30,TRBJ1-3,CAWEPGNTIYF,TGTGCCTGGGAGCCCGGAAACACCATATATTTT
.,.,TRBV27,TRBJ2-3,CASRRGLGESTDTQYF,TGTGCCAGCAGGCGCGGGTTGGGCGAGAGCACAGATACGCAGTATTTT
.,TRBD2,TRBV19,TRBJ2-1,CASSIGTSGKLEQFF,TGTGCCAGTAGTATCGGGACTAGCGGGAAGCTTGAGCAGTTCTTC
.,TRBD2,TRBV25-1,TRBJ2-1,CASSAPKGLASEQFF,TGTGCCAGCAGTGCCCCGAAGGGACTAGCTAGTGAGCAGTTCTTC
.,TRBD2,TRBV6-4,TRBJ2-3,CASSGPSGSGDTQYF,TGTGCCAGCAGTGGTCCTAGCGGGAGTGGCGATACGCAGTATTTT
.,TRBD2,TRBV2,TRBJ2-2,CASSKSEVAGTGELFF,TGTGCCAGCAGTAAAAGCGAAGTAGCGGGCACCGGGGAGCTGTTTTTT
once,.,TRBV6-5,TRBJ1-1,CASSYSGLLGTEAFF,TGTGCCAGCAGTTACTCGGGACTCCTGGGCACTGAAGCTTTCTTT
.,TRBD2,TRBV2,TRBJ2-5,CASRGGTSGIHQETQYF,TGTGCCAGCAGGGGGGGGACTAGCGGAATACACCAAGAGACCCAGTACTTC
.,.,TRBV29-1,TRBJ2-2,CSVDLGHTTGELFF,TGCAGCGTTGATCTAGGACATACCACCGGGGAGCTGTTTTTT
.,.,TRBV11-2,TRBJ2-5,CASSFRDGTKETQYF,TGTGCCAGCAGCTTCCGCGACGGGACAAAAGAGACCCAGTACTTC
.,.,TRBV18,TRBJ2-7,CASSPNAQGYEQYF,TGTGCCAGCTCACCAAACGCCCAGGGGTACGAGCAGTACTTC
.,.,TRBV11-2,TRBJ1-1,CASSRKTANTEAFF,TGTGCCAGCAGTAGAAAGACAGCGAACACTGAAGCTTTCTTT
.,.,TRBV18,TRBJ1-1,CASSPLDKPGDTEAFF,TGTGCCAGCTCACCTTTGGACAAACCAGGGGACACTGAAGCTTTCTTT
.,.,TRBV28,TRBJ1-5,CASQGRSNQPQHF,TGTGCCAGTCAGGGTCGGAGCAATCAGCCCCAGCATTTT
.,TRBD1,TRBV29-1,TRBJ2-7,CSPFPPRQGSTYEQYF,TGCAGCCCGTTTCCCCCCCGACAGGGGTCTACCTACGAGCAGTACTTC
.,TRBD2,TRBV4-1,TRBJ2-2,CASSQVRAGLEHGELFF,TGCGCCAGCAGCCAAGTTCGAGCGGGGCTGGAGCACGGGGAGCTGTTTTTT
.,.,TRBV19,TRBJ2-7,CASSVTYRDEQYF,TGTGCCAGTAGTGTAACCTACAGGGACGAGCAGTACTTC
once,.,TRBV2,TRBJ2-3,CASSVDSGHSTDTQYF,TGTGCCAGCAGTGTGGATAGCGGTCATAGCACAGATACGCAGTATTTT
.,.,TRBV19,TRBJ1-5,CASRVGGGAKGSNQPQHF,TGTGCCAGTAGAGTGGGAGGAGGAGCGAAGGGGAGCAATCAGCCCCAGCATTTT
.,TRBD2,TRBV7-9,TRBJ2-7,CASGGSGRAGGEQYF,TGTGCCAGCGGAGGTAGCGGGAGGGCCGGAGGCGAGCAGTACTTC
.,.,TRBV10-2,TRBJ1-1,CASFGGWYTEAFF,TGCGCCAGCTTCGGTGGTTGGTACACTGAAGCTTTCTTT
.,.,TRBV10-2,TRBJ2-1,CASSAWRRAYNEQFF,TGCGCCAGCAGTGCTTGGCGGAGGGCCTACAATGAGCAGTTCTTC
.,TRBD2,TRBV5-4,TRBJ2-7,CASSLDGGRAAEQYF,TGTGCCAGCAGCTTGGATGGTGGGAGGGCCGCAGAGCAGTACTTC
.,.,TRBV5-1,TRBJ1-3,CASSPGLSSGNTIYF,TGCGCCAGCAGCCCAGGCCTCAGCTCTGGAAACACCATATATTTT
.,.,TRBV7-2,TRBJ2-1,CASSFGGTYNEQFF,TGTGCCAGCAGCTTCGGCGGGACCTACAATGAGCAGTTCTTC
.,.,TRBV7-9,TRBJ2-5,CASSLVAGFQETQYF,TGTGCCAGCAGCTTAGTGGCAGGATTCCAAGAGACCCAGTACTTC
.,TRBD2,TRBV9,TRBJ2-7,CASSSSGRGSNEQYF,TGTGCCAGCAGTTCTAGCGGGAGAGGTAGCAACGAGCAGTACTTC
.,.,TRBV18,TRBJ1-1,CASSSETVNTEAFF,TGTGCCAGCTCATCCGAAACAGTGAACACTGAAGCTTTCTTT
.,TRBD1,TRBV18,TRBJ1-1,CASSLGQGNTEAFF,TGTGCCAGCTCACTCGGACAGGGGAACACTGAAGCTTTCTTT
.,TRBD1,TRBV15,TRBJ2-2,CATSRVRDRGNTGELFF,TGTGCCACCAGCAGAGTACGGGACAGGGGGAACACCGGGGAGCTGTTTTTT
few,.,TRBV30,TRBJ1-1,CAWSPGCTEAFF,TGTGCCTGGAGTCCCGGGTGCACTGAAGCTTTCTTT
.,TRBD2,TRBV5-1,TRBJ2-3,CASSFGASGKTDTQYF,TGCGCCAGCAGCTTTGGCGCTAGCGGGAAGACAGATACGCAGTATTTT
.,TRBD1,TRBV6-1,TRBJ2-7,CASTGTVSYEQYF,TGTGCCAGCACCGGGACAGTCTCCTACGAGCAGTACTTC
.,TRBD1,TRBV2,TRBJ2-1,CASSAGPSPGQGEQFF,TGTGCCAGCAGTGCCGGCCCAAGCCCGGGACAGGGTGAGCAGTTCTTC
.,TRBD1,TRBV19,TRBJ2-7,CASSTRQGVVYEQYF,TGTGCCAGTAGTACCCGACAGGGCGTAGTCTACGAGCAGTACTTC
once,.,TRBV27,TRBJ2-1,CASSLKETRGGYEQFF,TGTGCCAGCAGTTTAAAGGAGACAAGGGGAGGCTATGAGCAGTTCTTC
.,TRBD1,TRBV4-1,TRBJ2-3,CASSQDLKQGARDTQYF,TGCGCCAGCAGCCAAGATTTGAAACAGGGGGCGCGGGATACGCAGTATTTT
.,.,TRBV5-8,TRBJ2-5,CASSLENRAQETQYF,TGTGCCAGCAGCCTTGAGAACAGGGCCCAAGAGACCCAGTACTTC
.,.,TRBV27,TRBJ2-7,CASSLWGRAGEQYF,TGTGCCAGCAGTTTATGGGGCAGGGCTGGGGAGCAGTACTTC
.,TRBD2,TRBV7-9,TRBJ2-7,CASSSGRGSNEQYF,TGTGCCAGCAGTAGCGGGAGAGGTTCTAACGAGCAGTACTTC
.,TRBD2,TRBV30,TRBJ2-3,CAWSLGGNTQYF,TGTGCCTGGAGTCTGGGGGGGAATACGCAGTATTTT
.,TRBD1,TRBV5-1,TRBJ2-2,CASSWTGVDTGELFF,TGCGCCAGCAGCTGGACAGGGGTGGACACCGGGGAGCTGTTTTTT
.,TRBD2,TRBV7-9,TRBJ2-7,CASSSGLAGVYEQYF,TGTGCCAGCAGCTCGGGACTAGCGGGAGTGTACGAGCAGTACTTC
.,TRBD2,TRBV4-1,TRBJ2-6,CASSYTSGSSGANVLTF,TGCGCCAGCAGTTACACTAGCGGGAGCTCTGGGGCCAACGTCCTGACTTTC
.,TRBD1,TRBV28,TRBJ1-1,CASSLPTGGRTEAFF,TGTGCCAGCAGTTTACCCACAGGGGGACGCACTGAAGCTTTCTTT
.,TRBD1,TRBV12-5,TRBJ2-2,CASGFLIRGLEGAHTGELFF,TGTGCTAGTGGTTTCCTTATACGAGGCCTCGAGGGGGCCCATACCGGGGAGCTGTTTTTT
.,.,TRBV5-1,TRBJ2-1,CASRAGSEQFF,TGCGCCAGCAGAGCAGGGTCTGAGCAGTTCTTC
.,.,TRBV5-8,TRBJ1-2,CASSLGQRSFGYTF,TGTGCCAGCAGCTTGGGGCAGCGCAGCTTTGGCTACACCTTC
once,.,TRBV29-1,TRBJ2-3,CSVEGDWRANTDTQYF,TGCAGCGTTGAAGGGGATTGGCGGGCCAACACAGATACGCAGTATTTT
.,.,TRBV18,TRBJ2-7,CASSPPGSRGKRKQYF,TGTGCCAGCTCACCACCAGGGTCCCGGGGAAAGCGGAAGCAGTACTTC
.,TRBD1,TRBV5-4,TRBJ2-7,CASSLRDSPYEQYF,TGTGCCAGCAGCCTCAGGGACAGCCCCTACGAGCAGTACTTC
.,TRBD1,TRBV6-4,TRBJ2-7,CARFPGTGPYEQYF,TGTGCCAGGTTTCCCGGGACAGGACCCTACGAGCAGTACTTC
.,TRBD1,TRBV11-3,TRBJ2-5,CASSPGQGQETQYF,TGTGCCAGCAGCCCCGGACAGGGACAAGAGACCCAGTACTTC
.,.,TRBV5-4,TRBJ1-4,CASSLQGRNEKLFF,TGTGCCAGCAGCTTGCAAGGGAGAAATGAAAAACTGTTTTTT
.,TRBD2,TRBV19,TRBJ2-7,CASSRGLASYEQYF,TGTGCCAGTAGTAGGGGACTAGCGAGCTACGAGCAGTACTTC
.,TRBD1,TRBV28,TRBJ1-1,CASSRTGRTNTEAFF,TGTGCCAGCAGTCGGACAGGGAGGACGAACACTGAAGCTTTCTTT
.,.,TRBV7-3,TRBJ2-1,CASSLSGTNEQFF,TGTGCCAGCAGCTTAAGCGGGACCAATGAGCAGTTCTTC